Below, 14 T cell receptor beta chains from the same sample are listed, as sequenced in a study of long-term antiretroviral therapy in people with HIV (dated by TCRdb to between 2020 and 2023). Sequencing of the TRB variable region was done with the immunoSEQ hsTCRB v3.0 assay at survey level resolution. The table was pulled from immuneACCESS by TCRdb, which kept in-frame rearrangements only. Such tables lose some clones; where checked, under half of the loss comes from unresolved V genes, and the rest has no known cause. The sample records about 6,000 clones, roughly 78% of which are singletons. The ten largest clones add up to roughly a tenth of the sample. The sample in question was unsorted PBMCs, obtained 1.8 years before starting antiretroviral therapy. The receptors originated from a man in his forties with HIV.

The chain recombines TRBV27 with TRBJ1-1; D is unclear. CDR3 length: 14 amino acids. The ends were cut back, 5 bases at V and 0 bases at J, with 10 bases in the middle. Per germline, CDR1 MNHEY and CDR2 SMNVEV (reference sequence). The CDR3 sequence: CASSPRLLNTEAFF. For the CDR3, the DNA is TGTGCCAGCAGTCCGAGACTCTTGAACACTGAAGCTTTCTTT.

This chain connects TRBV5-1 to TRBJ2-2; 8 bases agree with TRBD1. The CDR3 loop spans 16 amino acids. Germline V gene lookup returns CDR1 SGHRS and CDR2 YFSETQ. The V and J ends lost 6 bases and 4 bases, in that order; junction bases with no gene match: 11. The CDR3 here is CASTSQGALPTGELFF. CDR3 sequence (DNA): TGCGCCAGCACCTCCCAGGGGGCTTTGCCCACCGGGGAGCTGTTTTTT.

This chain connects TRBV7-2 to TRBJ2-7; D call uncertain. Trimming took 1 base from V and 0 from J, leaving 10 bases between them. The CDR3 has 15 residues. Germline assignment: CDR1 SGHTA and CDR2 FQGNSA. CDR3 sequence (DNA): TGTGCCAGCAGCTTAGAGGGATTCAGCTCCTACGAGCAGTACTTC. It encodes CASSLEGFSSYEQYF.

This clone was counted between two and nine times. The V call is TRBV7-7, the J call TRBJ2-2, with 9 positions matching TRBD2. CDR3 length: 17 amino acids. Trimming took 2 bases from V and 5 from J; bases not matched to a gene: 9. Germline CDR1 is SSHAT and CDR2 is FNYEAQ (reference sequence). In nucleotides, the CDR3 is TGTGCCAGCAGCTTAAATTCTGCGGGAGGGCGTACCGGGGAGCTGTTTTTT. Its translation is CASSLNSAGGRTGELFF. The full variable domain, its missing parts supplied by reference TRBV7-7 and TRBJ2-2, is GAGVSQSPRYKVTKRGQDVTLRCDPISSHATLYWYQQALGQGPEFLTYFNYEAQPDKSGLPSDRFSAERPEGSISTLTIQRTEQRDSAMYRCASSLNSAGGRTGELFFGEGSRLTVL.

The V gene is TRBV13, the J gene TRBJ2-1; TRBD1 matches 11 bases. The V gene's germline CDR1 is PRHDT and CDR2 FYEKMQ (reference sequence). The CDR3 has 15 residues. V shed 5 bases and J 6 bases; nucleotides not matched to a gene: 6. CDR3 DNA: TGTGCCAGCAGCCAGCCCGGGACAGGGGGCAATGAGCAGTTCTTC. Translating gives CASSQPGTGGNEQFF.

J is TRBJ2-7 and V is TRBV18; possible D gene TRBD2, 6 bases. The V and J ends lost 2 bases and 3 bases respectively, with 11 bases between them. Germline values: CDR1 KGHSH, CDR2 LQKENI. The CDR3 has 14 amino acids. Here the CDR3 DNA reads TGTGCCAGCTCACCATCGTCTAGCGTCTACGAGCAGTACTTC. This gives the protein CASSPSSSVYEQYF.

The J gene is TRBJ2-1, the V gene TRBV5-1, with D unresolved. The CDR3 covers 12 residues. Germline V gives CDR1 SGHRS, CDR2 YFSETQ. The V end was cut by 6 bases, the J end by 7 bases, with 11 bases between. The CDR3 sequence is CASTDQRNEQFF. For the CDR3, the DNA is TGCGCCAGCACGGACCAACGGAATGAGCAGTTCTTC.

The chain links TRBV7-2 to TRBJ1-1; D is uncertain. This CDR3 has 13 amino acids. CDR1 is SGHTA and CDR2 is FQGNSA in the germline V gene. The ends were cut back, 1 base at V and 9 bases at J, with 12 bases in the middle. CDR3 loop: CASSLDPVTKAFF. Here the CDR3 DNA reads TGTGCCAGCAGCTTAGATCCGGTGACCAAAGCTTTCTTT.

This sequence joins TRBV4-1 and TRBJ2-1, with 10 bases aligning to TRBD1. V shed 2 bases, J shed 8 bases, and the junction held 9 bases outside the gene matches. Looked up from germline, CDR1 is MGHRA and CDR2 is YSYEKL. There are 16 residues in the CDR3. CDR3 sequence: CASSQYDRGPLYEQFF. The CDR3, as DNA: TGCGCCAGCAGCCAATACGACAGGGGGCCCCTCTATGAGCAGTTCTTC.

The chain uses TRBV28 and TRBJ1-2; maybe TRBD1 (5 bases). Germline lookup yields CDR1 MDHEN and CDR2 SYDVKM. Trimming took 5 bases from V and 8 from J, leaving 15 bases between them. This CDR3 contains 13 residues. The CDR3 loop is CASSPPGLWGYTF. The CDR3, as DNA: TGTGCCAGCAGTCCGCCAGGGTTATGGGGCTACACCTTC.

This chain's CDR3 is CASSPRRGRVETGVSDQETQYF. CDR3 DNA: TGTGCCAGCAGCCCGCGTAGGGGTAGGGTGGAGACAGGGGTTTCGGACCAAGAGACCCAGTACTTC. V and J are TRBV7-8 and TRBJ2-5; 8 nucleotides align to TRBD1. The length of the CDR3 is 22 residues. V lost 5 bases, J lost 0 bases, and 26 bases stayed unmatched. CDR1 and CDR2 (germline): SGHVS, FQNEAQ. Supplemented by reference TRBV7-8 and TRBJ2-5, the full variable domain reads GAGVSQSPRYKVAKRGQDVALRCDPISGHVSLFWYQQALGQGPEFLTYFQNEAQLDKSGLPSDRFFAERPEGSVSTLKIQRTQQEDSAVYLCASSPRRGRVETGVSDQETQYFGPGTRLLVL.

This clone was picked up one time. The chain joins TRBV6-5 to TRBJ2-5; no clear D gene. CDR1 is MNHEY, CDR2 SVGAGI, per germline. This CDR3 contains 11 residues. Between the trimmed V and J ends, which lost 4 bases and 4 bases, there was a span of 4 bases. This chain's CDR3 is CASSLGETQYF. DNA of the CDR3: TGTGCCAGCAGTTTAGGAGAGACCCAGTACTTC.

V gene TRBV7-2 combines with J gene TRBJ2-7, with 9 bases aligning to TRBD2. The CDR3 contains 13 residues. The germline gives CDR1 SGHTA, CDR2 FQGNSA. J gave up 3 bases and V 3 bases, and 0 bases lay outside the gene matches. CDR3 sequence (DNA): TGTGCCAGCAGCTTTAGCGGGAGCTACGAGCAGTACTTC. Its translation is CASSFSGSYEQYF.

The chain uses TRBV27 and TRBJ2-3, with D tentatively TRBD2 (5 bases). Germline assignment: CDR1 MNHEY and CDR2 SMNVEV (reference sequence). The CDR3 spans 16 residues. V lost 5 bases and J lost 2, with 17 bases in between. DNA of the CDR3: TGTGCCAGCAGTCCCCCTGGGAGCAAAGACACAGATACGCAGTATTTT. Translation: CASSPPGSKDTDTQYF.